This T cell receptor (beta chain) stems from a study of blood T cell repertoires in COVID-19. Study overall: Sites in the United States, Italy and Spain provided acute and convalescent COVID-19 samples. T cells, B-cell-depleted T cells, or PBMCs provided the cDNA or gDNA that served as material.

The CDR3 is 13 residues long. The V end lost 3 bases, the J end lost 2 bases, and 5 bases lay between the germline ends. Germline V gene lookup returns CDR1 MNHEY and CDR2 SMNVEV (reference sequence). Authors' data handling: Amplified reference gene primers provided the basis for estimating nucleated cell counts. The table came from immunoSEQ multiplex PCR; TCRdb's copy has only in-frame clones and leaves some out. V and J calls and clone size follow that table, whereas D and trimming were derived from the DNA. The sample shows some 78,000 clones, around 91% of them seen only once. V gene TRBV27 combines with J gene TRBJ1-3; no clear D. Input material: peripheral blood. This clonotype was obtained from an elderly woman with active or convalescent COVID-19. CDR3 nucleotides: TGTGCCAGCAGTTTTTCAGCTGGAAACACCATATATTTT. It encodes CASSFSAGNTIYF.